Presented here are 5 T cell receptor beta chains from one specimen sequenced in a study of cytomegalovirus exposure and HLA in healthy donors. The repertoire was sequenced with immunoSEQ multiplex PCR; TCRdb's copy has only in-frame clones and lacks some. The sample lists over 60,000 clones, around 96% occurring once. Material: PBMCs. The receptors originated from a man aged 18 to 29 in good health and CMV-seronegative.

The V and J genes are TRBV18 and TRBJ1-5; 9 nucleotides agree with TRBD1. Germline loops: CDR1 KGHSH, CDR2 LQKENI. Trimming removed 6 bases from V and 4 bases from J; junction bases left unmatched: 7. The CDR3 contains 15 residues. Here the CDR3 reads CASSLDRGGNQPQHF. CDR3 DNA: TGTGCCAGCTCTCTGGACAGGGGTGGTAATCAGCCCCAGCATTTT.

V gene TRBV7-6 combines with J gene TRBJ1-4, with D possibly TRBD1 on 5 matching bases. This CDR3 contains 16 residues. The germline V gene encodes CDR1 SGHVS and CDR2 FNYEAQ. Trimming took off 1 base at V and 0 bases at J, with 9 bases between the two ends. The CDR3 spells CASSLGSGATNEKLFF. Written as DNA, the CDR3 is TGTGCCAGCAGCTTAGGGTCGGGGGCAACTAATGAAAAACTGTTTTTT.

This clone has just one count. The CDR3 DNA sequence: TGCGCCAGCAGCTTGGAAGGGGCCGGAGCGATTTACGAGCAGTACTTC. This sequence encodes CASSLEGAGAIYEQYF. This sequence joins TRBV5-1 and TRBJ2-7; D perhaps matches TRBD1 (5 bases). The CDR3 is 16 amino acids. V was pared by 0 bases and J by 4 bases, with 17 bases between. The germline gives CDR1 SGHRS, CDR2 YFSETQ.

The rearrangement links TRBV7-9 to TRBJ1-4; D gene unclear. Germline V gene data show CDR1 as SEHNR and CDR2 as FQNEAQ (reference sequence). The CDR3 consists of 14 residues. V was shortened by 5 bases and J by 6 bases, with 13 bases between the two germline ends. The DNA of the CDR3 is TGTGCCAGCAGCCCGGTCCCAGCGGATGAAAAACTGTTTTTT. Translated: CASSPVPADEKLFF.

The genes are TRBV7-9 and TRBJ1-2; 7 nucleotides line up with TRBD1. Germline V gives CDR1 SEHNR, CDR2 FQNEAQ (reference sequence). Unmatched junction bases numbered 12, after V lost 5 bases and J lost 12 bases. The CDR3 contains 13 residues. The CDR3 region has the DNA TGTGCCAGCAGCCCCCGCCCCAACGACAGGGACACCTTC. This encodes CASSPRPNDRDTF.